Given below is one TCR beta chain in context. As yet, its antigen is unknown. The entry originates in a study of cytomegalovirus exposure and HLA in healthy donors. Overall study: From donors who were HLA-typed, an early data release held approximately 91 million unique TCRs.

Study-wide points: A later analysis appeared to link common viral pathogens to several of the most significant clusters. The majority of TCR sequences were rare, yet some public TCRs appeared in many donors. The majority of CMV-associated TCR beta chains were reported as apparently HLA-restricted in a later analysis.

The primer mix had 60 Vbeta and 13 Jbeta primers. TCRdb's table, derived via immunoSEQ multiplex PCR, lists solely in-frame clones and lacks some. The table lists approximately 70,000 clones, approximately 67% of them singletons. Trimming removed 6 bases from V and 0 bases from J; junction bases left unmatched: 9. Germline CDR1 SEHNR, CDR2 FQNEAQ (reference sequence). The CDR3 extends over 16 amino acids. Input material: PBMCs. The chain recombines TRBV7-9 with TRBJ1-1; the match to TRBD1 covers 8 bases. The clonotype comes from a man between 40 and 49 years old in good health and CMV-seropositive. The CDR3 DNA follows: TGTGCCAGCAGTACACCAGGGGGCAGAATGAACACTGAAGCTTTCTTT. Translation gives CASSTPGGRMNTEAFF.